Each of the 20 T cell receptor beta chains below was sequenced from the same sample in a study of control samples from healthy donors and cancer patients. The table came from immunoSEQ multiplex PCR; TCRdb's copy has only in-frame clones and leaves some out. The sample has under 85,000 clones, about 95% seen once; the top ten hold more than 5.5%. The sequenced sample was blood. All receptors derive from a woman aged 40-49 years in good health.

The J gene is TRBJ2-5, the V gene TRBV6-5; 10 bases fit TRBD2. The germline V gene has CDR1 MNHEY and CDR2 SVGAGI. This CDR3 contains 15 residues. V was clipped by 5 bases and J by 1 base; unmatched bases: 4. CDR3 residues: CASSLRTSGQETQYF. The CDR3 nucleotides are TGTGCCAGCAGTCTAAGGACTAGCGGCCAAGAGACCCAGTACTTC.

The rearrangement links TRBV12-3 or TRBV12-4 to TRBJ1-4, with D unresolved. The ends were cut back, 10 bases at V and 6 bases at J, with 12 bases in the middle. This CDR3 contains 12 residues. The CDR3 loop reads CATAGGDEKLFF. The CDR3 nucleotides read TGTGCCACTGCGGGCGGGGATGAAAAACTGTTTTTT.

The rearrangement links TRBV4-1 to TRBJ1-1; 9 positions match TRBD1. From germline, CDR1 is MGHRA and CDR2 YSYEKL. The V segment lost 4 bases and the J segment 1 base; nucleotides outside the gene matches: 1. The CDR3 sequence is 14 residues long. The CDR3 coding sequence is TGCGCCAGCAGCCGGGACAGGGAGAACACTGAAGCTTTCTTT. Protein product: CASSRDRENTEAFF.

The chain has TRBV5-6 and TRBJ2-3, with a weak D call TRBD1 (6 bases). The germline gives CDR1 SGHDT, CDR2 YYEEEE. CDR3 length: 16 residues. V lost 0 bases and J lost 2, with 13 bases in between. The CDR3 sequence is CASSLDGGGPTDTQYF. DNA of the CDR3: TGTGCCAGCAGCTTGGATGGGGGCGGGCCCACAGATACGCAGTATTTT.

The CDR3 here is CASSEIYEQYF. As DNA, the CDR3 is TGTGCCAGCAGTGAGATATACGAGCAGTACTTC. The rearrangement joins TRBV2 to TRBJ2-7, with D hard to call. V was shortened by 3 bases and J by 4 bases, with 4 bases between the two germline ends. From germline, CDR1 is SNHLY and CDR2 FYNNEI. The CDR3 contains 11 residues.

V gene TRBV12-3 or TRBV12-4 combines with J gene TRBJ1-3, with TRBD1 matching over 7 bases. The V gene end was trimmed by 7 bases and the J gene end by 6 bases; junction bases not matched to a gene: 6. This CDR3 comprises 13 residues. CDR3 region: CASTRDSPNTIYF. DNA of the CDR3: TGTGCCAGCACCAGGGACAGCCCAAACACCATATATTTT.

V gene TRBV2 combines with J gene TRBJ1-1; D is undetermined. Germline CDR1 reads SNHLY; CDR2 reads FYNNEI. V lost 8 bases and J lost 1, with 14 bases in between. The CDR3 runs to 14 residues. DNA for the CDR3: TGTGCCAGCCGTTGGTCAGGAACGAACACTGAAGCTTTCTTT. Translated: CASRWSGTNTEAFF. Full variable domain (remainder filled in from reference TRBV2 and TRBJ1-1): EPEVTQTPSHQVTQMGQEVILRCVPISNHLYFYWYRQILGQKVEFLVSFYNNEISEKSEIFDDQFSVERPDGSNFTLKIRSTKLEDSAMYFCASRWSGTNTEAFFGQGTRLTVV.

V and J are TRBV2 and TRBJ2-5, with a possible D match to TRBD2 (7 bases). The V end was cut by 8 bases, the J end by 4 bases, with 11 bases between. Germline V gene data show CDR1 as SNHLY and CDR2 as FYNNEI. This CDR3 comprises 12 residues. CDR3 in DNA: TGTGCCAGCGGGGGGGCTATAGAGACCCAGTACTTC. Protein: CASGGAIETQYF.

This clone was observed a few times. Other DNA sequences within the sample encode an identical CDR3. The chain is built from TRBV18 and TRBJ2-7; D remains ambiguous. This CDR3 is 14 amino acids long. V was cut by 3 bases and J by 1 base, with 10 bases left in between. The V gene's germline CDR1 is KGHSH and CDR2 LQKENI. The CDR3 spells CASSPRTPSYEQYF. For the CDR3, the DNA is TGTGCCAGCTCACCGAGGACGCCGTCCTACGAGCAGTACTTC.

This clone was detected a few times. The chain carries TRBV4-3 and TRBJ2-6; D gene uncertain. Trimming left V 0 bases short and J 0 bases short, with 6 bases between. The CDR3 length is 16 residues. The germline V gene has CDR1 LGHNA and CDR2 YSLEER. CDR3 DNA sequence: TGCGCCAGCAGCCAAGAGATGGGCTCTGGGGCCAACGTCCTGACTTTC. Translating it yields CASSQEMGSGANVLTF.

The rearrangement uses TRBV7-9 and TRBJ2-7, with D maybe TRBD1 (5 bases). With 5 bases removed from V and 3 bases from J, the gap between germline ends came to 20 bases. Germline V lookup: CDR1 SEHNR, CDR2 FQNEAQ (reference sequence). There are 16 residues in the CDR3. The CDR3: CASSPPQGRTIYEQYF. DNA of the CDR3: TGTGCCAGCAGCCCCCCCCAGGGCCGGACGATCTACGAGCAGTACTTC.

The rearrangement joins TRBV7-6 to TRBJ2-1, with a tentative D call TRBD2 (7 bases). The CDR3 contains 15 residues. Trimming cost V 5 bases and J 1 base, with 12 bases left between them. Germline assignment: CDR1 SGHVS and CDR2 FNYEAQ. As DNA, the CDR3 is TGTGCCAGCAGCCCCGCGGGGGCTTCCTACAATGAGCAGTTCTTC. Protein: CASSPAGASYNEQFF.

The chain joins TRBV2 to TRBJ2-5; D unclear. This CDR3 comprises 15 residues. V lost 3 bases, J lost 5 bases, and 16 bases lay in between. Germline assignment: CDR1 SNHLY and CDR2 FYNNEI. CDR3 sequence: CASSDFGPEMETQYF. The CDR3 nucleotides read TGTGCCAGCAGTGATTTTGGGCCTGAGATGGAGACCCAGTACTTC.

The chain carries TRBV21-1 and TRBJ2-5; TRBD1 was called by the table and not checked on the DNA. TRBV21-1 is listed as a pseudogene. The CDR3 is 15 amino acids. Written as DNA, the CDR3 is TGTGCCAGCAGCTGCACAGGGCGATTGGGAGAGACCCAGTACTTC. Encoded protein: CASSCTGRLGETQYF.

The chain uses TRBV11-3 and TRBJ2-3; a possible D gene is TRBD2 (5 bases). The V gene's germline CDR1 is SGHNT and CDR2 YENEEA. V lost 5 bases and J 2 bases, leaving 14 bases between the germline ends. This CDR3 has 15 amino acids. The CDR3 sequence: CASSPGVSITDTQYF. In DNA, the CDR3 is TGTGCCAGCAGCCCCGGGGTTTCAATCACAGATACGCAGTATTTT.

The chain is built from TRBV7-2 and TRBJ2-7; TRBD1 is a possible D gene (5 bases). V was clipped by 4 bases and J by 5 bases, with 12 bases between them. Germline CDR1 SGHTA, CDR2 FQGNSA. The CDR3 spans 13 residues. CDR3 sequence: CASSYLRGDEQYF. The CDR3 region has the DNA TGTGCCAGCAGCTACCTTAGGGGCGACGAGCAGTACTTC.

The chain joins TRBV5-5 to TRBJ2-2, with 9 positions matching TRBD1. This CDR3 has 14 amino acids. Losses at the gene ends were 3 bases for V and 3 bases for J; bases not matched to a gene: 0. CDR1 is SGHKS, CDR2 YYEKEE, per germline (reference sequence). The CDR3 DNA follows: TGTGCCAGCAGCTGGGACAGGGACACCGGGGAGCTGTTTTTT. This sequence encodes CASSWDRDTGELFF.

The CDR3 bases are TGTGCCAGCAGCTTACCGTTGCGGGATGTAGCCGGCTTCTACAATGAGCAGTTCTTC. Translated, it gives CASSLPLRDVAGFYNEQFF. This chain links TRBV5-6 with TRBJ2-1; D may be TRBD2 (6 bases). V was cut by 2 bases and J by 3 bases, with 24 bases left in between. This CDR3 has 19 residues. In germline, CDR1 is SGHDT, CDR2 YYEEEE.

This chain connects TRBV19 to TRBJ2-1, with 12 positions matching TRBD2. The CDR3 runs to 14 residues. V dropped 8 bases and J dropped 7; count of bases not matched to a gene: 6. Looked up from germline, CDR1 is LNHDA and CDR2 is SQIVND (reference sequence). The CDR3, as DNA: TGTGCCAGTCAAGGACTAGCGGGGTTAAATGAGCAGTTCTTC. This gives the protein CASQGLAGLNEQFF.

This chain's CDR3 is CASSQDRVWTGELFF. The DNA of the CDR3 is TGTGCCAGCAGTCAAGACAGGGTTTGGACCGGGGAGCTGTTTTTT. J is TRBJ2-2 and V is TRBV27; TRBD1 matches 7 bases. This CDR3 has 15 residues. Germline CDR1 and CDR2: MNHEY and SMNVEV (reference sequence). J gave up 5 bases and V 5 bases, and 8 bases lay outside the gene matches.